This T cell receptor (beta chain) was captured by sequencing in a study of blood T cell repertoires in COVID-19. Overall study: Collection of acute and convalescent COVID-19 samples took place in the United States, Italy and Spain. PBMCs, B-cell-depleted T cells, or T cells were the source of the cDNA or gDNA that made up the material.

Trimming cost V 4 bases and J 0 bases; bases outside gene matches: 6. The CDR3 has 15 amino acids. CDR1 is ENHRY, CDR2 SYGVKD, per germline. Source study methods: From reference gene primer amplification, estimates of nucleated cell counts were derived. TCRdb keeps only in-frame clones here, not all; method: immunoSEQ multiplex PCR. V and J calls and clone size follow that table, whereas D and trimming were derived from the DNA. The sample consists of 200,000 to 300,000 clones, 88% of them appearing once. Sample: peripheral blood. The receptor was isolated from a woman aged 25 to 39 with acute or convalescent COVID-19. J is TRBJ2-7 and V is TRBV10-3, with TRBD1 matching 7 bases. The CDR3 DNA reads TGTGCCATCAGTGGCGGACAGGACAGCTCCTACGAGCAGTACTTC. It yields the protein CAISGGQDSSYEQYF.